Shown below are 6 T cell receptor beta chains from a single sample sequenced in a study of cytomegalovirus exposure and HLA in healthy donors. The PCR employed 60 Vbeta primers together with 13 Jbeta primers. Only in-frame clones appear in the TCRdb table, and some are missing; sequencing was by immunoSEQ multiplex PCR. The top ten hold 20% of the sample, which has 100,000 to 150,000 clones, roughly 83% seen once. Sample: PBMCs. The receptor source for this set is a man in his late teens or twenties in good health and CMV-seropositive.

This clone was counted a few times. The chain joins TRBV19 to TRBJ2-4; D perhaps matches TRBD1 (6 bases). The CDR3 covers 13 residues. Germline V gene sequence: CDR1 LNHDA, CDR2 SQIVND (reference sequence). Between the trimmed V and J ends, which lost 6 bases and 8 bases, there was a span of 14 bases. CDR3 DNA sequence: TGTGCCAGTAGGGACAGCCAAATTGACATTCAGTACTTC. Translating it yields CASRDSQIDIQYF.

V and J are TRBV5-1 and TRBJ2-7; D perhaps matches TRBD1 (6 bases). Germline V CDR1 and CDR2: SGHRS, YFSETQ. CDR3 length: 15 amino acids. Trimming stripped 0 bases from V and 1 base from J, with 11 bases between. Written as DNA, the CDR3 is TGCGCCAGCAGCTTGGGGACAGTGGGTTCCTACGAGCAGTACTTC. Protein sequence: CASSLGTVGSYEQYF.

The chain carries TRBV5-6 and TRBJ2-2; 7 positions agree with TRBD2. The CDR3 is 13 amino acids. J was trimmed by 8 bases and V by 3 bases; bases with no gene match: 4. CDR1 is SGHDT, CDR2 YYEEEE, per germline. The CDR3 reads CASSWGGSGELFF. For the CDR3, the DNA is TGTGCCAGCAGCTGGGGGGGATCAGGGGAGCTGTTTTTT.

The genes are TRBV10-3 and TRBJ2-3; 10 positions agree with TRBD2. V lost 4 bases, J lost 6 bases, and 7 bases stayed unmatched. The germline gives CDR1 ENHRY, CDR2 SYGVKD. The CDR3 spans 15 residues. The CDR3 here is CAISAERGGSDTQYF. As DNA, the CDR3 is TGTGCCATCAGTGCGGAGCGGGGGGGCTCGGATACGCAGTATTTT.

This clone was seen once. The rearrangement uses TRBV7-8 and TRBJ2-5, with a weak D call TRBD2 (6 bases). V was trimmed by 1 base and J by 2 bases, leaving 11 bases between them. Germline lookup yields CDR1 SGHVS and CDR2 FQNEAQ. The CDR3 consists of 15 residues. The CDR3 is CASSLVAVRQETQYF. The CDR3 DNA reads as TGTGCCAGCAGCTTAGTAGCGGTAAGGCAAGAGACCCAGTACTTC.

By sample share, this clone is medium-sized. This chain uses TRBV6-6 with TRBJ2-3; D unresolved. Germline CDR1 MNHNY, CDR2 SVGAGI (reference sequence). Deletions cut 2 bases from V and 6 bases from J, with 6 bases between. The CDR3 covers 12 residues. The CDR3 spells CASSYGSDTQYF. CDR3 sequence (DNA): TGTGCCAGCAGTTACGGCTCCGATACGCAGTATTTT.